The present entry profiles one T cell receptor beta chain with its context. Its antigen is still unknown. Only one heparinised blood draw was taken per donor, and its volume averaged about 120 mL. As every portion of the isolated RNA was reverse transcribed, the sequencing read expressed TCRB transcripts. TCRdb keeps only in-frame clones here, not all; method: immunoSEQ multiplex PCR. The sample yields roughly 41,000 clones, approximately 49% seen once. These data come from a study of beta chain features in type 1 diabetes. Study in general: The samples had approximately 100,000,000 sorted cells examined in all. Study findings and constraints: Patients showed naive, central memory and Treg TCRB repertoires that appeared more similar than those of healthy donors.

This CDR3 spans 13 amino acids. Germline CDR1 reads LNHDA; CDR2 reads SQIVND (reference sequence). V lost 6 bases and J lost 8; bases outside the gene matches: 8. The sequenced material came from central memory CD4+ T cells from blood. The rearrangement joins TRBV19 to TRBJ1-2; 8 bases are shared with TRBD1. The receptor was derived from a woman under 30 in good health. The CDR3 DNA follows: TGTGCCAGTAGGGAACAGGGGGTGAGCGGCTACACCTTC. Translated: CASREQGVSGYTF.